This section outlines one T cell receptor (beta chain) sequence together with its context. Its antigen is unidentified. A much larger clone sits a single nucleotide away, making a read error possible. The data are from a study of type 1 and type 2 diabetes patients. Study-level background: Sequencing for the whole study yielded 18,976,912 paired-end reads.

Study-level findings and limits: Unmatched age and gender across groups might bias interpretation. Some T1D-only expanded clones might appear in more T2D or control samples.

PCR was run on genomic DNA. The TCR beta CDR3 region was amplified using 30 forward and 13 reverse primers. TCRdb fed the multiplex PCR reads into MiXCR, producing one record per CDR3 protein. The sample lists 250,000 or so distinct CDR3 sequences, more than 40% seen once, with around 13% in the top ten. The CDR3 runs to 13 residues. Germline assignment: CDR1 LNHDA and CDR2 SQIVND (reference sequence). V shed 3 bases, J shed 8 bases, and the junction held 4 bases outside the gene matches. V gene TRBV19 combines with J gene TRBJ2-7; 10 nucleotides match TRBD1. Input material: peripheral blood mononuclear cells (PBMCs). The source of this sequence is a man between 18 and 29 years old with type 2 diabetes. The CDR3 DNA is TGTGCCAGTAGTATTGGGACAGGGGTCAAGCAGTACTTC. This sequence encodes CASSIGTGVKQYF.